The 20 T cell receptor beta chains below come from one sample, sequenced in a study of cytomegalovirus exposure and HLA in healthy donors. Primers: 60 Vbeta forward and 13 Jbeta reverse. This table comes from immunoSEQ multiplex PCR, and its TCRdb copy is limited to in-frame clones, with some not included. The table includes approximately 160,000 clones, around four fifths detected once. Material: PBMCs. The receptor source for this set is a male donor in good health and CMV-seropositive.

This chain links TRBV9 with TRBJ1-2; possibly TRBD1 for D (5 bases). The CDR3 is made up of 15 amino acids. The germline V gene encodes CDR1 SGDLS and CDR2 YYNGEE. V was shortened by 4 bases and J by 4 bases, with 17 bases between the two germline ends. CDR3 region: CASSFGQGNAYGYTF. Written as DNA, the CDR3 is TGTGCCAGCAGCTTCGGGCAGGGAAACGCCTATGGCTACACCTTC.

V is TRBV9 and J is TRBJ1-2; TRBD1 matches at 7 bases. With 4 bases clipped from V and 4 bases from J, the junction kept 10 bases outside the gene matches. Germline CDR1 SGDLS, CDR2 YYNGEE. The CDR3 runs 15 residues. The CDR3 nucleotides read TGTGCCAGCAGCCCACACCGGACAGGCCGCTATGGCTACACCTTC. Encoded protein: CASSPHRTGRYGYTF. The full variable domain, rest sourced from reference TRBV9 and TRBJ1-2, is DSGVTQTPKHLITATGQRVTLRCSPRSGDLSVYWYQQSLDQGLQFLIQYYNGEERAKGNILERFSAQQFPDLHSELNLSSLELGDSALYFCASSPHRTGRYGYTFGSGTRLTVV.

V usage is TRBV28 and J usage is TRBJ2-1; 12 nucleotides agree with TRBD2. The CDR3 has 21 residues. The germline CDR1 and CDR2 sequences are MDHEN and SYDVKM. V lost 4 bases, J lost 3 bases, and 19 bases stayed unmatched. As DNA, the CDR3 is TGTGCCAGCAGTTCCGCAGGAAAACGAATGACTAGCGGGGGCCTCTACAATGAGCAGTTCTTC. Residues: CASSSAGKRMTSGGLYNEQFF.

V and J are TRBV2 and TRBJ2-3; a weak D match, TRBD2 (6 bases). CDR3 size: 15 residues. V shed 10 bases and J shed 5 bases, with 22 bases lying between them. In germline, CDR1 is SNHLY, CDR2 FYNNEI. CDR3 protein: CANQRLGLDRDTQYF. CDR3 nucleotide sequence: TGTGCCAACCAGAGACTAGGTCTGGATAGAGATACGCAGTATTTT.

This clone was detected once. The rearrangement uses TRBV7-9 and TRBJ2-7; possibly TRBD1 for D (5 bases). The CDR3 contains 13 residues. V lost 5 bases, J lost 1 base, and 9 bases lay in between. From germline, CDR1 is SEHNR and CDR2 FQNEAQ (reference sequence). The CDR3 is CASSQGLSYEQYF. The CDR3 nucleotides read TGTGCCAGCAGCCAGGGTTTGTCCTACGAGCAGTACTTC. The whole variable domain, remainder taken from reference TRBV7-9 and TRBJ2-7, is DTGVSQNPRHKITKRGQNVTFRCDPISEHNRLYWYRQTLGQGPEFLTYFQNEAQLEKSRLLSDRFSAERPKGSFSTLEIQRTEQGDSAMYLCASSQGLSYEQYFGPGTRLTVT.

The chain carries TRBV27 and TRBJ2-7; the D gene is possibly TRBD1 (5 bases). The CDR3 is 14 residues long. CDR1 is MNHEY and CDR2 is SMNVEV in the germline V gene (reference sequence). The germline V and J ends were trimmed by 0 bases and 6 bases, with 12 bases remaining between them. The CDR3 sequence: CASSLSVRAGEQYF. CDR3 sequence (DNA): TGTGCCAGCAGTTTATCGGTCAGGGCAGGCGAGCAGTACTTC.

The chain couples TRBV4-1 to TRBJ1-2; 7 nucleotides match TRBD1. The CDR3 spans 19 residues. CDR1 and CDR2 from the germline V gene are MGHRA and YSYEKL. V trimming: 0 bases; J trimming: 5 bases; junction bases outside the gene matches: 18. The CDR3 reads CASSQDDGMSRGLRYGYTF. As DNA, the CDR3 is TGCGCCAGCAGCCAAGACGATGGGATGTCGAGGGGGCTTCGGTATGGCTACACCTTC.

This chain links TRBV5-4 with TRBJ2-1, with D possibly being TRBD1 (5 bases). The V end was cut by 4 bases, the J end by 7 bases, with 18 bases between. CDR1 is SGHNT, CDR2 YYREEE, per germline (reference sequence). CDR3 size: 15 residues. The CDR3 protein is CASSADRIPTNEQFF. CDR3 DNA sequence: TGTGCCAGCAGCGCTGACAGAATCCCCACTAATGAGCAGTTCTTC.

The chain recombines TRBV7-3 with TRBJ2-1, with 11 nucleotides matching TRBD2. This CDR3 contains 17 residues. Germline-derived CDR1 and CDR2 are SGHTA and FQGTGA. The J segment lost 4 bases and the V segment lost 4 bases, leaving 9 bases of the junction unmatched. CDR3 DNA sequence: TGTGCCAGCAGCTCGGGACTAGCGGACCCCCGGTACAATGAGCAGTTCTTC. Translation gives CASSSGLADPRYNEQFF. The full variable domain, with the rest looked up from reference TRBV7-3 and TRBJ2-1, is GAGVSQTPSNKVTEKGKYVELRCDPISGHTALYWYRQSLGQGPEFLIYFQGTGAADDSGLPNDRFFAVRPEGSVSTLKIQRTERGDSAVYLCASSSGLADPRYNEQFFGPGTRLTVL.

The V gene is TRBV6-5, the J gene TRBJ2-1, with 9 bases lining up with TRBD1. Germline assignment: CDR1 MNHEY and CDR2 SVGAGI. The CDR3 is made up of 16 amino acids. Germline trimming cut 3 bases from V and 7 bases from J; bases unmatched to any gene: 10. The CDR3, as DNA: TGTGCCAGCAGTTATTCCGGGACAGGGTACAAAAATGAGCAGTTCTTC. This codes for CASSYSGTGYKNEQFF.

This chain uses TRBV7-9 with TRBJ2-7, with unresolved D. This CDR3 is built from 15 residues. Germline loops: CDR1 SEHNR, CDR2 FQNEAQ (reference sequence). V was cut by 1 base and J by 0 bases, with 10 bases left in between. The CDR3 spells CASSLGASFSYEQYF. In DNA form, the CDR3 reads TGTGCCAGCAGCTTAGGGGCCAGTTTCTCCTACGAGCAGTACTTC.

This rearrangement joins TRBV6-4 to TRBJ2-5; 9 bases are shared with TRBD2. After removal of 1 base from V and 5 bases from J, the junction contained 5 bases not matched to a gene. This CDR3 spans 15 amino acids. CDR1 MRHNA and CDR2 SNTAGT come from the germline V gene. CDR3 bases: TGTGCCAGCAGTGACTTGGCGGGGGGGGATGAGACCCAGTACTTC. Translation gives CASSDLAGGDETQYF.

V gene TRBV27 combines with J gene TRBJ1-5; 8 bases line up with TRBD1. With 5 bases clipped from V and 3 bases from J, the junction kept 6 bases outside the gene matches. Germline assignment: CDR1 MNHEY and CDR2 SMNVEV (reference sequence). The CDR3 is made up of 15 amino acids. This CDR3 reads CASSPDRGNNQPQHF. The CDR3 DNA reads TGTGCCAGCAGTCCCGACAGGGGCAACAATCAGCCCCAGCATTTT.

The chain combines TRBV18 with TRBJ1-5; D is ambiguous. Germline V gene data show CDR1 as KGHSH and CDR2 as LQKENI. This CDR3 is built from 14 residues. With 3 bases removed from V and 5 bases from J, the gap between germline ends came to 11 bases. CDR3 nucleotide sequence: TGTGCCAGCTCACCGCAGCGGCACGATCAGCCCCAGCATTTT. The encoded protein is CASSPQRHDQPQHF.

This chain connects TRBV6-4 to TRBJ1-2; D is perhaps TRBD1 (6 bases). This CDR3 has 15 amino acids. V lost 3 bases and J 1 base, leaving 12 bases between the germline ends. Per germline, CDR1 MRHNA and CDR2 SNTAGT. The CDR3 is CASSERAGVNYGYTF. Written as DNA, the CDR3 is TGTGCCAGCAGTGAGAGGGCAGGGGTTAACTATGGCTACACCTTC.

CDR3 sequence (DNA): TGTGCCATCAACCCCGGGGGGGCGCAAGGGAAGGCTGAAGCTTTCTTT. Translating gives CAINPGGAQGKAEAFF. The chain employs TRBV7-9 and TRBJ1-1; D is possibly TRBD1 (6 bases). CDR3 size: 16 residues. Germline V CDR1 and CDR2: SEHNR, FQNEAQ (reference sequence). V was trimmed by 10 bases and J by 6 bases, leaving 27 bases between them.

This rearrangement joins TRBV7-3 to TRBJ2-1; 10 bases are a match to TRBD2. The CDR3 runs 15 residues. The V and J ends lost 6 bases and 1 base, in that order; junction bases with no gene match: 3. Germline CDR1 reads SGHTA; CDR2 reads FQGTGA. The CDR3 DNA reads as TGTGCCAGCAGTGTAGCGGGGGGATCCTACAATGAGCAGTTCTTC. It translates to CASSVAGGSYNEQFF.

The chain couples TRBV6-1 to TRBJ2-7, with a weak D call TRBD1 (5 bases). The germline V gene encodes CDR1 MNHNS and CDR2 SASEGT. The CDR3 totals 14 residues. V was clipped by 5 bases and J by 0 bases, with 11 bases between them. The CDR3 region is CASSSVGRSYEQYF. The DNA for the CDR3 is TGTGCCAGCAGTAGTGTGGGGCGCTCCTACGAGCAGTACTTC.

This clone was seen only a few times. The chain links TRBV15 to TRBJ2-3; TRBD2 aligns across 8 bases. CDR3 length: 15 residues. Germline V gene sequence: CDR1 LNHNV, CDR2 YYDKDF (reference sequence). Trimming at V came to 5 bases and at J to 5 bases, leaving 9 bases not matched to a gene. As DNA, the CDR3 is TGTGCCACCAGCGGGGTTTCGGGGGGGCAAGATACGCAGTATTTT. Amino acid sequence: CATSGVSGGQDTQYF.

Comment on this clone: Other DNA sequences in the sample encode the same CDR3. The CDR3 DNA sequence: TGTGCCAGCAGCGTAGGCCAGGGAAGGACTGAAGCTTTCTTT. Amino acids: CASSVGQGRTEAFF. V and J are TRBV9 and TRBJ1-1, with a tentative D call TRBD1 (5 bases). Trimming cost V 0 bases and J 5 bases, with 11 bases left between them. Germline V gene lookup returns CDR1 SGDLS and CDR2 YYNGEE. The CDR3 totals 14 residues.